The present T cell receptor (beta chain) was sequenced within a study of T-cell reconstitution after alpha-beta-depleted transplantation in children. General study findings and limits: Elevated TCRbeta diversity at day 60 was traced, in some patients, to surviving recipient T cells and thymic progenitors.

In this sample, this clonotype turned up many times. Its antigen is currently unknown. For TCRbeta, the library was prepared with unique molecular identifiers. In TCRdb, the PCR reads were re-called with MiXCR into one record per CDR3 protein. The data contain under 300,000 distinct CDR3 sequences, around 10% of them singletons. The sample was peripheral blood, taken 180 days after TCRalphabeta/CD19-depleted stem cell transplant. The clonotype comes from a male patient between 2 and 10 years old who had a stem cell transplant for chronic granulomatous disease, so the T cells may come from the graft donor.

In nucleotides, the CDR3 is TGTGCCAGCAGCCAACCGGGACAGGGGAACGACGAGCAGTACTTC. Translation gives CASSQPGQGNDEQYF. The rearrangement links TRBV3-1 to TRBJ2-7; 10 positions match TRBD1. This CDR3 is 15 amino acids long. V lost 2 bases to trimming and J lost 5 bases; unmatched junction nucleotides: 6. Per the germline V gene, CDR1 is LGHDT and CDR2 is YNNKEL (reference sequence).